This passage covers 17 T cell receptor beta chains from one sample sequenced in a study of cytomegalovirus exposure and HLA in healthy donors. Primers: 60 Vbeta forward and 13 Jbeta reverse. TCRdb keeps only in-frame clones here, not all; method: immunoSEQ multiplex PCR. The sample lists some 160,000 clones, over 60% seen once, with around 1.6% in the top ten. Sequencing was carried out using PBMCs. These receptors were obtained from a woman aged 25-40 years in good health and CMV-seronegative.

The genes are TRBV13 and TRBJ2-1; D is ambiguous. The CDR3 runs 12 residues. Trimming pared 2 bases from V and 7 bases from J, leaving 6 bases between. In germline, CDR1 is PRHDT, CDR2 FYEKMQ (reference sequence). CDR3 amino acids: CASSLIENEQFF. The CDR3 nucleotides read TGTGCCAGCAGCTTAATAGAAAATGAGCAGTTCTTC.

V gene TRBV6-4 combines with J gene TRBJ2-1; D might be TRBD2 (6 bases). V lost 4 bases to trimming and J lost 7 bases, with 14 bases between them. The CDR3 extends over 14 amino acids. Germline assignment: CDR1 MRHNA and CDR2 SNTAGT. In DNA, the CDR3 is TGTGCCAGCAGTGTAATGCCCGGGAGTAATGAGCAGTTCTTC. It specifies CASSVMPGSNEQFF.

This clone was seen just once. V usage is TRBV6-5 and J usage is TRBJ1-1; D gene uncertain. The CDR3 totals 11 residues. Deletions cut 7 bases from V and 8 bases from J, with 11 bases between. Germline V gene sequence: CDR1 MNHEY, CDR2 SVGAGI. The CDR3 DNA reads TGTGCCAGCACCCGGGGATCCGAAGCTTTCTTT. Protein: CASTRGSEAFF.

CDR3 in amino acids: CASSLWLWQNSGANVLTF. The CDR3 bases are TGTGCCAGCAGTTTATGGCTTTGGCAGAACTCTGGGGCCAACGTCCTGACTTTC. V and J are TRBV28 and TRBJ2-6; D unclear. Trimming removed 0 bases at V and 0 bases at J, with 12 bases between. Per germline, CDR1 MDHEN and CDR2 SYDVKM. The CDR3 is 18 amino acids. The entire variable domain, with the rest obtained from reference TRBV28 and TRBJ2-6, is as follows: DVKVTQSSRYLVKRTGEKVFLECVQDMDHENMFWYRQDPGLGLRLIYFSYDVKMKEKGDIPEGYSVSREKKERFSLILESASTNQTSMYLCASSLWLWQNSGANVLTFGAGSRLTVL.

Only one count was recorded for this clone. The chain combines TRBV19 with TRBJ2-1, with 9 bases identical to TRBD2. Germline-derived CDR1 and CDR2 are LNHDA and SQIVND (reference sequence). J lost 8 bases, V lost 6 bases, and 14 bases had no gene match. The CDR3 consists of 16 residues. DNA for the CDR3: TGTGCCAGTAGGTCCGGGGCGGGAGGGCCGTGGGATGAGCAGTTCTTC. It codes for CASRSGAGGPWDEQFF. Combining the CDR3 with reference TRBV19 and TRBJ2-1 gives the whole variable domain DGGITQSPKYLFRKEGQNVTLSCEQNLNHDAMYWYRQDPGQGLRLIYYSQIVNDFQKGDIAEGYSVSREKKESFPLTVTSAQKNPTAFYLCASRSGAGGPWDEQFFGPGTRLTVL.

The chain is built from TRBV4-1 and TRBJ2-1; tentatively, D is TRBD1 (5 bases). The CDR3 covers 15 residues. V gave up 6 bases and J gave up 10 bases, with 22 bases separating them. The germline V gene has CDR1 MGHRA and CDR2 YSYEKL. In DNA form, the CDR3 reads TGCGCCAGCAGGCCCTACTATAGGACATCTAAAGAGCAGTTCTTC. It encodes CASRPYYRTSKEQFF.

The chain couples TRBV19 to TRBJ2-1; TRBD1 matches at 8 bases. The germline V gene encodes CDR1 LNHDA and CDR2 SQIVND (reference sequence). The CDR3 totals 16 residues. The V segment lost 7 bases and the J segment 0 bases; nucleotides outside the gene matches: 8. As DNA, the CDR3 is TGTGCCAGTACCGCCCCGGGGACAGGCTCCTACAATGAGCAGTTCTTC. This sequence encodes CASTAPGTGSYNEQFF.

The chain is built from TRBV6-1 and TRBJ1-5; D possibly corresponds to TRBD1 (6 bases). CDR3 length equals 16 residues. The V end was cut by 0 bases, the J end by 4 bases, with 13 bases between. Per germline, CDR1 MNHNS and CDR2 SASEGT. In nucleotides, the CDR3 is TGTGCCAGCAGTGAAGCTTACGTAGGGACAAATCAGCCCCAGCATTTT. It translates to CASSEAYVGTNQPQHF.

This clone has a handful of counts. This chain links TRBV15 with TRBJ2-7; no definite D call. V was trimmed by 0 bases and J by 5 bases, leaving 8 bases between them. The CDR3 totals 13 residues. Germline V gene lookup returns CDR1 LNHNV and CDR2 YYDKDF (reference sequence). As DNA, the CDR3 is TGTGCCACCAGCAGAGACCTTCCAGACGAGCAGTACTTC. Translated: CATSRDLPDEQYF. Together with reference TRBV15 and TRBJ2-7, the CDR3 gives the full variable domain: DAMVIQNPRYQVTQFGKPVTLSCSQTLNHNVMYWYQQKSSQAPKLLFHYYDKDFNNEADTPDNFQSRRPNTSFCFLDIRSPGLGDTAMYLCATSRDLPDEQYFGPGTRLTVT.

Notes on this clone: The junction and the germline gene differ at one end; a read error may be behind it. J is TRBJ1-1 and V is TRBV7-7; D ambiguous. Germline V lookup: CDR1 SSHAT, CDR2 FNYEAQ (reference sequence). This CDR3 has 13 residues. DNA for the CDR3: TGTGCTAGCAGCTTAGCGCCAGGCACTGAAGCTTTCTTT. Protein: CASSLAPGTEAFF. The full variable domain, rest sourced from reference TRBV7-7 and TRBJ1-1, is GAGVSQSPRYKVTKRGQDVTLRCDPISSHATLYWYQQALGQGPEFLTYFNYEAQPDKSGLPSDRFSAERPEGSISTLTIQRTEQRDSAMYRCASSLAPGTEAFFGQGTRLTVV.

This rearrangement joins TRBV27 to TRBJ2-5; D might be TRBD2 (5 bases). V lost 8 bases and J 0 bases, leaving 13 bases between the germline ends. CDR3 length: 14 amino acids. The germline CDR1 and CDR2 sequences are MNHEY and SMNVEV (reference sequence). CDR3 bases: TGTGCCAGCGCCGGAGGAATCTACCAAGAGACCCAGTACTTC. Its translation is CASAGGIYQETQYF.

This sequence joins TRBV30 and TRBJ2-2; TRBD2 agrees at 12 bases. Germline CDR1 GTSNPN, CDR2 SVGIG (reference sequence). Losses at the gene ends were 2 bases for V and 6 bases for J; bases not matched to a gene: 7. The CDR3 spans 16 residues. CDR3 bases: TGTGCCTGGAGTATTGCTCTAGCGGGGGGGCCCGGGGAGCTGTTTTTT. It specifies CAWSIALAGGPGELFF.

J is TRBJ1-2 and V is TRBV5-4; 7 bases fit TRBD1. Germline V lookup: CDR1 SGHNT, CDR2 YYREEE (reference sequence). The junction had 14 bases not matched to a gene; V was cut back by 3 bases and J by 6 bases. The CDR3 contains 16 residues. CDR3 sequence (DNA): TGTGCCAGCAGCTCCCCCCACCCGACAGGGATGAATGGCTACACCTTC. Translating it yields CASSSPHPTGMNGYTF.

The sample holds a few counts of this clone. The chain recombines TRBV19 with TRBJ2-5, with D possibly TRBD1 on 6 matching bases. In germline, CDR1 is LNHDA, CDR2 SQIVND (reference sequence). The ends were cut back, 5 bases at V and 5 bases at J, with 12 bases in the middle. The CDR3 spans 13 residues. The CDR3 protein is CASSQGSRETQYF. The DNA for the CDR3 is TGTGCCAGTAGTCAGGGGTCTAGGGAGACCCAGTACTTC.

The rearrangement links TRBV5-1 to TRBJ1-5, with D unclear. The germline V gene encodes CDR1 SGHRS and CDR2 YFSETQ. The CDR3 runs to 13 residues. V lost 0 bases, J lost 7 bases, and 8 bases lay in between. The CDR3 DNA follows: TGCGCCAGCAGCTTGGCTAGAGGGCAGCCCCAGCATTTT. It yields the protein CASSLARGQPQHF.

This chain connects TRBV4-3 to TRBJ2-3; D is perhaps TRBD2 (7 bases). The germline CDR1 and CDR2 sequences are LGHNA and YSLEER. Deletions cut 1 base from V and 1 base from J, with 18 bases between. The length of the CDR3 is 18 residues. The CDR3 here is CASSQVWGGLRGTDTQYF. CDR3 DNA: TGCGCCAGCAGCCAAGTTTGGGGGGGCCTCAGGGGCACAGATACGCAGTATTTT.

This sequence joins TRBV29-1 and TRBJ2-1; maybe TRBD1 (5 bases). Trimming took off 5 bases at V and 5 bases at J, with 13 bases between the two ends. There are 13 residues in the CDR3. The V gene's germline CDR1 is SQVTM and CDR2 ANQGSEA. The DNA for the CDR3 is TGCAGCGTTCGGCAGGGCATAAACAATGAGCAGTTCTTC. It translates to CSVRQGINNEQFF.